Listed below are T cell receptor beta chains from one sample, sequenced in a study of PD-L1 blockade in urothelial cancer. The protocol was immunoSEQ multiplex PCR, while the TCRdb copy is restricted to in-frame clones and leaves out a portion. In the table there are 20,000 to 25,000 clones, around 82% of which are singletons. The specimen comprised PBMCs, sampled around atezolizumab (anti-PD-L1) treatment. Receptor source: a man aged 65 to 85 with urothelial cancer. CDR3s leave out the opening cysteine and the closing phenylalanine or tryptophan. The order of the fields is V gene, CDR3 protein.

TRBV5-1 ASSLDGGMTGELF
TRBV14 ASSQDLGSADTQY
TRBV7-9 ASSFGGTGTGEQY
TRBV4-1 ASSNSGRAGDTQY
TRBV7-9 ASSVPGQGAETEAF
TRBV27 ASRPTGTGGSGELF
TRBV11-2 ASSLTGGTEAF
TRBV10-3 ARRERELDEQF
TRBV6-1 AGSRGPDEQY
TRBV2 ASYPGQSYEQY
TRBV9 ASSVYGFGETQY
TRBV5-5 ASSFETSGGNEQF
TRBV28 ASISGDYGYT
TRBV11-2 ASSQGSTTGELF
TRBV5-1 ASSLGGDRGYNEQF
TRBV6-5 ASSYRVMNTEAF